This TCR beta chain was captured in a study of preoperative IRX-2 immunotherapy in early breast cancer. Documented treatment: preoperative locoregional IRX-2 cytokine immunotherapy. Patients received preoperative, locoregional IRX-2 cytokine immunotherapy in a phase Ib study. Clones were sequenced by immunoSEQ multiplex PCR, and TCRdb holds only the in-frame ones, with some missing. The repertoire has tens of thousands of clones, about nine tenths of them found once; the top ten carry approximately 1.5%. V lost 4 bases and J 1 base, leaving 8 bases between the germline ends. The CDR3 length is 13 residues.

The gene calls are TRBV6-7 and TRBJ2-7, with unresolved D. TRBV6-7 is reported as an ORF; its role is uncertain. The receptor comes from a human donor with breast cancer. Here the sequenced sample was tumor tissue, taken after IRX-2 immunotherapy. For the CDR3, the DNA is TGTGCCAGCAGTTCCGACGTATCCTACGAGCAGTACGTC. Amino acid sequence: CASSSDVSYEQYV.